These 26 T cell receptor beta chains originate from one sample sequenced in a study of PD-L1 blockade in urothelial cancer. Stated time point: pretreatment peripheral blood. Generated by immunoSEQ multiplex PCR, the TCRdb table keeps only in-frame clones and is missing some. The sample yields 60,000 or so clones, around 86% seen once. This sample comprised PBMCs, obtained around atezolizumab (anti-PD-L1) treatment. These receptors were collected from a man between 65 and 85 years old with urothelial cancer.

The gene calls are TRBV28 and TRBJ2-1; 8 nucleotides agree with TRBD1. The CDR3 is 15 residues long. The junction had 7 bases not matched to a gene; V was cut back by 5 bases and J by 4 bases. Germline values: CDR1 MDHEN, CDR2 SYDVKM. As DNA, the CDR3 is TGTGCCAGCAGTGACAGGGGCGGTGGGTACAATGAGCAGTTCTTC. Its protein product is CASSDRGGGYNEQFF.

This clone was detected only once. Other DNA sequences in the same sample also yield this CDR3. The chain carries TRBV11-1 and TRBJ2-1, with 12 bases fitting TRBD2. With V trimmed by 5 bases and J by 8 bases, 7 bases remained unmatched. In germline, CDR1 is SGHAT, CDR2 FQDESV (reference sequence). The CDR3 runs 15 residues. CDR3 in amino acids: CASSPGLAGGHEQFF. The CDR3 DNA reads TGTGCCAGCAGCCCGGGACTAGCGGGTGGCCATGAGCAGTTCTTC.

The V gene is TRBV19, the J gene TRBJ1-4; a weak D match, TRBD1 (6 bases). The CDR3 contains 13 residues. The germline CDR1 and CDR2 sequences are LNHDA and SQIVND (reference sequence). V was pared by 7 bases and J by 12 bases, with 18 bases between. Here the CDR3 DNA reads TGTGCCAGTAATCGTCGGGACACCGGGGAACTGTTTTTT. The encoded protein is CASNRRDTGELFF.

V usage is TRBV28 and J usage is TRBJ2-1, with D possibly being TRBD2 (6 bases). CDR3 length: 16 amino acids. Per the germline V gene, CDR1 is MDHEN and CDR2 is SYDVKM. The germline V and J ends were trimmed by 6 bases and 4 bases, with 19 bases remaining between them. For the CDR3, the DNA is TGTGCCAGCAGCAAGGGACTCCCGGGAAGGTACAATGAGCAGTTCTTC. Translated: CASSKGLPGRYNEQFF.

This clone appeared a few times. This chain connects TRBV5-1 to TRBJ2-5; 10 bases line up with TRBD1. CDR3 length: 15 residues. V lost 0 bases to trimming and J lost 5 bases; unmatched junction nucleotides: 4. Germline values: CDR1 SGHRS, CDR2 YFSETQ. Here the CDR3 DNA reads TGCGCCAGCAGCTTGGGTCGGGACAGGGGTGAGACCCAGTACTTC. Its protein is CASSLGRDRGETQYF. Full variable domain (missing parts from reference TRBV5-1 and TRBJ2-5): KAGVTQTPRYLIKTRGQQVTLSCSPISGHRSVSWYQQTPGQGLQFLFEYFSETQRNKGNFPGRFSGRQFSNSRSEMNVSTLELGDSALYLCASSLGRDRGETQYFGPGTRLLVL.

This chain links TRBV7-9 with TRBJ1-1, with D maybe TRBD1 (5 bases). Germline V lookup: CDR1 SEHNR, CDR2 FQNEAQ (reference sequence). The CDR3 spans 13 residues. Trimming cost V 4 bases and J 1 base, with 7 bases left between them. CDR3 residues: CASSSGGNTEAFF. CDR3 in DNA: TGTGCCAGCAGCTCGGGGGGGAACACTGAAGCTTTCTTT.

Comment on this clone: Its ends do not fully match the called genes, so a read error is possible. V and J are TRBV7-7 and TRBJ2-2; 7 bases map to TRBD1. This CDR3 is 15 amino acids long. Germline values: CDR1 SSHAT, CDR2 FNYEAQ (reference sequence). In nucleotides, the CDR3 is TGTGCTAGCAGCTTAAACAGGGGAAACACCGGGGAGCTGTTTTTT. Protein product: CASSLNRGNTGELFF. The full variable domain, with the rest looked up from reference TRBV7-7 and TRBJ2-2, is GAGVSQSPRYKVTKRGQDVTLRCDPISSHATLYWYQQALGQGPEFLTYFNYEAQPDKSGLPSDRFSAERPEGSISTLTIQRTEQRDSAMYRCASSLNRGNTGELFFGEGSRLTVL.

The chain is built from TRBV30 and TRBJ2-2; TRBD1 might be the D (5 bases). The CDR3 covers 14 residues. The germline CDR1 and CDR2 sequences are GTSNPN and SVGIG (reference sequence). Trimming removed 2 bases from V and 4 bases from J, with 11 bases in between. Here the CDR3 DNA reads TGTGCCTGGAGTAGCAGCAGGGTCACCGGGGAGCTGTTTTTT. Translation gives CAWSSSRVTGELFF.

The rearrangement uses TRBV11-1 and TRBJ2-7, with TRBD1 matching over 8 bases. The CDR3 totals 15 residues. V lost 5 bases, J lost 0 bases, and 6 bases stayed unmatched. CDR1 and CDR2 from the germline V gene are SGHAT and FQDESV (reference sequence). For the CDR3, the DNA is TGTGCCAGCAGCCGAAGGGACAGGTACTCCTACGAGCAGTACTTC. This encodes CASSRRDRYSYEQYF.

The gene calls are TRBV18 and TRBJ1-3; a weak D match, TRBD1 (6 bases). CDR1 is KGHSH and CDR2 is LQKENI in the germline V gene. Deletions cut 6 bases from V and 0 bases from J, with 12 bases between. The CDR3 covers 15 residues. The CDR3: CASSPQGSSGNTIYF. DNA of the CDR3: TGTGCCAGCTCTCCGCAGGGGAGCTCTGGAAACACCATATATTTT. Full variable domain (outside the CDR3, taken from reference TRBV18 and TRBJ1-3): NAGVMQNPRHLVRRRGQEARLRCSPMKGHSHVYWYRQLPEEGLKFMVYLQKENIIDESGMPKERFSAEFPKEGPSILRIQQVVRGDSAAYFCASSPQGSSGNTIYFGEGSWLTVV.

J is TRBJ2-1 and V is TRBV10-3, with 7 nucleotides matching TRBD2. Germline V lookup: CDR1 ENHRY, CDR2 SYGVKD. This CDR3 has 14 residues. V shed 10 bases and J 8 bases; nucleotides not matched to a gene: 14. CDR3 protein: CATKRGGSRDEQFF. The CDR3 DNA sequence: TGTGCCACCAAGCGGGGCGGGAGTAGGGATGAGCAGTTCTTC.

The chain joins TRBV7-2 to TRBJ2-1, with 10 bases that match TRBD1. The germline gives CDR1 SGHTA, CDR2 FQGNSA. The V and J ends lost 5 bases and 8 bases, in that order; junction bases with no gene match: 6. The CDR3 has 14 amino acids. CDR3 protein: CASSLRQGADEQFF. In nucleotides, the CDR3 is TGTGCCAGCAGCCTCAGACAGGGGGCCGATGAGCAGTTCTTC.

V gene TRBV2 combines with J gene TRBJ2-7; the D gene is possibly TRBD2 (5 bases). The CDR3 is 11 amino acids. The germline V gene encodes CDR1 SNHLY and CDR2 FYNNEI. The V end lost 4 bases, the J end lost 4 bases, and 5 bases lay between the germline ends. In DNA form, the CDR3 reads TGTGCCAGCAGTGGGGAGTACGAGCAGTACTTC. Its translation: CASSGEYEQYF. Full variable domain (outside the CDR3, taken from reference TRBV2 and TRBJ2-7): EPEVTQTPSHQVTQMGQEVILRCVPISNHLYFYWYRQILGQKVEFLVSFYNNEISEKSEIFDDQFSVERPDGSNFTLKIRSTKLEDSAMYFCASSGEYEQYFGPGTRLTVT.

The V call is TRBV4-2, the J call TRBJ2-7; D might be TRBD2 (6 bases). V lost 2 bases and J 5 bases, leaving 22 bases between the germline ends. CDR3 length equals 17 residues. Germline-derived CDR1 and CDR2 are LGHNA and YNFKEQ. The CDR3: CASSQNWAGLGRDEQYF. As DNA, the CDR3 is TGTGCCAGCAGCCAAAATTGGGCGGGATTGGGTAGAGACGAGCAGTACTTC.

The chain couples TRBV28 to TRBJ1-3; no clear D gene. Germline CDR1 reads MDHEN; CDR2 reads SYDVKM. The CDR3 extends over 18 amino acids. V dropped 2 bases and J dropped 0 bases, with 17 bases sitting between them. The CDR3 DNA follows: TGTGCCAGCAGTTTACTCCCTCCCTACTTCAACTCTGGAAACACCATATATTTT. It codes for CASSLLPPYFNSGNTIYF.

CDR3 protein: CASSEGLAGPDTQYF. The DNA of the CDR3 is TGCGCCAGCAGCGAGGGACTAGCGGGACCAGATACGCAGTATTTT. The gene calls are TRBV5-1 and TRBJ2-3; 13 bases match TRBD2. The V and J ends lost 4 bases and 4 bases, in that order; junction bases with no gene match: 3. Germline-derived CDR1 and CDR2 are SGHRS and YFSETQ. This CDR3 is 15 amino acids long.

This rearrangement joins TRBV6-6 to TRBJ2-5; 7 bases line up with TRBD1. The CDR3 is made up of 13 amino acids. With V trimmed by 2 bases and J by 5 bases, 2 bases remained unmatched. Germline CDR1 MNHNY, CDR2 SVGAGI (reference sequence). CDR3 loop: CASSYQTGETQYF. In DNA form, the CDR3 reads TGTGCCAGCAGTTACCAGACAGGGGAGACCCAGTACTTC.

This chain connects TRBV30 to TRBJ1-5, with unresolved D. V dropped 1 base and J dropped 0 bases, with 16 bases sitting between them. The CDR3 loop spans 17 amino acids. CDR1 is GTSNPN and CDR2 is SVGIG in the germline V gene (reference sequence). The CDR3 spells CAWSDVDTFHSNQPQHF. CDR3 coding DNA: TGTGCCTGGAGTGATGTAGACACTTTCCATAGCAATCAGCCCCAGCATTTT.

This rearrangement joins TRBV5-5 to TRBJ1-1; 8 bases align to TRBD1. The germline V gene has CDR1 SGHKS and CDR2 YYEKEE (reference sequence). Trimming removed 6 bases from V and 4 bases from J; junction bases left unmatched: 8. The CDR3 length is 14 residues. The CDR3 loop is CASILTGGSTEAFF. CDR3 in DNA: TGTGCCAGCATTCTAACAGGGGGTTCCACTGAAGCTTTCTTT. Based on the CDR3 plus reference TRBV5-5 and TRBJ1-1, the full variable domain is DAGVTQSPTHLIKTRGQQVTLRCSPISGHKSVSWYQQVLGQGPQFIFQYYEKEERGRGNFPDRFSARQFPNYSSELNVNALLLGDSALYLCASILTGGSTEAFFGQGTRLTVV.

Written as DNA, the CDR3 is TGTGCCAGTAGTATAGTTGCCAGGGGCCAGAACACTGAAGCTTTCTTT. Its translation is CASSIVARGQNTEAFF. The V call is TRBV19, the J call TRBJ1-1; perhaps TRBD1 as D (6 bases). This CDR3 contains 16 residues. Germline V gene data show CDR1 as LNHDA and CDR2 as SQIVND (reference sequence). V was trimmed by 1 base and J by 1 base, leaving 13 bases between them.

The chain carries TRBV4-2 and TRBJ2-5; TRBD2 matches 11 bases. Germline V gene data show CDR1 as LGHNA and CDR2 as YNFKEQ. The J segment lost 5 bases and the V segment lost 1 base, leaving 6 bases of the junction unmatched. The CDR3 contains 16 residues. CDR3: CASSQGTSGSRETQYF. The CDR3 nucleotides read TGTGCCAGCAGCCAAGGTACTAGCGGGAGCAGGGAGACCCAGTACTTC.

In this sample, this clone turned up a few times. The chain combines TRBV5-1 with TRBJ2-5; 8 nucleotides match TRBD2. Trimming cost V 0 bases and J 5 bases; bases outside gene matches: 12. Germline CDR1 is SGHRS and CDR2 is YFSETQ. The CDR3 consists of 17 residues. The CDR3: CASSLVPSGSPEETQYF. CDR3 nucleotides: TGCGCCAGCAGCTTGGTGCCTAGCGGGTCTCCCGAGGAGACCCAGTACTTC.

The chain is built from TRBV4-2 and TRBJ1-1, with D possibly TRBD1 on 5 matching bases. CDR1 is LGHNA, CDR2 YNFKEQ, per germline. The CDR3 runs to 14 residues. Deletions cut 0 bases from V and 6 bases from J, with 11 bases between. In DNA, the CDR3 is TGTGCCAGCAGCCAAGAATGGGGCAGGGCTGAAGCTTTCTTT. As protein: CASSQEWGRAEAFF.

The V and J genes are TRBV4-2 and TRBJ1-2; 8 nucleotides line up with TRBD1. Germline V gene data show CDR1 as LGHNA and CDR2 as YNFKEQ. The CDR3 is 15 amino acids. V was pared by 2 bases and J by 3 bases, with 5 bases of the junction left unmatched. For the CDR3, the DNA is TGTGCCAGCAGCCAAAACCAGGGGGCCGACTATGGCTACACCTTC. It translates to CASSQNQGADYGYTF.

CDR3 sequence reads: CASSIDRTSGNEQFF. Here the CDR3 DNA reads TGTGCCAGTAGTATAGATCGGACTAGCGGCAATGAGCAGTTCTTC. The J gene is TRBJ2-1, the V gene TRBV19; the match to TRBD2 covers 10 bases. The germline CDR1 and CDR2 sequences are LNHDA and SQIVND (reference sequence). The CDR3 length is 15 residues. V dropped 0 bases and J dropped 6; count of bases not matched to a gene: 2.

This chain uses TRBV4-2 with TRBJ2-5, with 11 bases lining up with TRBD2. The ends lost 4 bases at V and 3 bases at J; junction bases unmatched: 4. There are 15 residues in the CDR3. Looked up from germline, CDR1 is LGHNA and CDR2 is YNFKEQ. CDR3 sequence: CASSRTLAGEETQYF. DNA for the CDR3: TGTGCCAGCAGCCGGACACTAGCGGGGGAAGAGACCCAGTACTTC.